These T cell receptor beta chains were read from a single sample in a study of Ad26.COV2.S vaccination and SARS-CoV-2 variants. Generated by immunoSEQ multiplex PCR, the TCRdb table keeps only in-frame clones and is missing some. The sample has a few hundred thousand clones; 85% to 90% are singletons. The specimen was peripheral blood, collected in a trial of Ad26.COV2.S vaccine versus placebo. The receptors originated from a person aged 18-65 years who received the Ad26.COV2.S COVID-19 vaccine or a placebo. CDR3s include the opening cysteine and the closing phenylalanine or tryptophan. The D gene is left open where the match is weak. Expanded clones get a size class; other rows say once, few or many, or leave the size out.

j_call: TRBJ2-3; v_call: TRBV4-3; d_call: .; clone_size: .; cdr3_aa: CASSQAGVAQVAQYF; cdr3_nt: TGCGCCAGCAGCCAAGCGGGGGTAGCCCAGGTTGCGCAGTATTTT
j_call: TRBJ2-6; v_call: TRBV10-3; d_call: .; clone_size: .; cdr3_aa: CAISPSHGANVLTF; cdr3_nt: TGTGCCATCAGCCCCTCGCATGGGGCCAACGTCCTGACTTTC
j_call: TRBJ1-5; v_call: TRBV6-6; d_call: .; clone_size: .; cdr3_aa: CASRGQPQHF; cdr3_nt: TGTGCCAGCAGGGGACAGCCCCAGCATTTT
j_call: TRBJ2-5; v_call: TRBV2; d_call: .; clone_size: .; cdr3_aa: CASWGLQETQYF; cdr3_nt: TGTGCCAGCTGGGGCCTCCAAGAGACCCAGTACTTC
j_call: TRBJ1-4; v_call: TRBV4-3; d_call: TRBD1; clone_size: .; cdr3_aa: CASSQPASRQGDEKLFF; cdr3_nt: TGCGCCAGCAGCCAACCCGCCAGTCGACAGGGAGATGAAAAACTGTTTTTT
j_call: TRBJ2-1; v_call: TRBV9; d_call: TRBD2; clone_size: once; cdr3_aa: CASSGRGTSSYNEQFF; cdr3_nt: TGTGCCAGCAGCGGACGGGGGACTAGCTCCTACAATGAGCAGTTCTTC
j_call: TRBJ2-4; v_call: TRBV5-4; d_call: .; clone_size: .; cdr3_aa: CASSPAGIAKNIQYF; cdr3_nt: TGTGCCAGCAGCCCGGCGGGTATAGCCAAAAACATTCAGTACTTC
j_call: TRBJ2-2; v_call: TRBV4-3; d_call: TRBD2; clone_size: .; cdr3_aa: CASSQDKLAGYTGELFF; cdr3_nt: TGCGCCAGCAGCCAAGATAAACTAGCGGGGTACACCGGGGAGCTGTTTTTT
j_call: TRBJ2-1; v_call: TRBV5-1; d_call: .; clone_size: once; cdr3_aa: CASRMDMTSYNEQFF; cdr3_nt: TGCGCCAGCAGGATGGACATGACGTCCTACAATGAGCAGTTCTTC
j_call: TRBJ1-5; v_call: TRBV6-5; d_call: .; clone_size: once; cdr3_aa: CASRTLNRYQPQHF; cdr3_nt: TGTGCCAGCCGGACCCTAAATCGATATCAGCCCCAGCATTTT
j_call: TRBJ1-1; v_call: TRBV6-2/TRBV6-3; d_call: .; clone_size: .; cdr3_aa: CASSYPVLGVNTEAFF; cdr3_nt: TGTGCCAGCAGTTACCCAGTTCTCGGGGTGAACACTGAAGCTTTCTTT
j_call: TRBJ1-2; v_call: TRBV7-2; d_call: .; clone_size: .; cdr3_aa: CASSSTQINGYTF; cdr3_nt: TGTGCCAGCAGCTCCACCCAGATCAATGGCTACACCTTC
j_call: TRBJ1-1; v_call: TRBV6-5; d_call: .; clone_size: .; cdr3_aa: CAAQDSLNTEAFF; cdr3_nt: TGTGCCGCACAGGACAGCTTGAACACTGAAGCTTTCTTT
j_call: TRBJ2-5; v_call: TRBV7-3; d_call: TRBD1; clone_size: .; cdr3_aa: CASSQNRGQETQYF; cdr3_nt: TGTGCCAGCAGCCAGAACAGGGGGCAAGAGACCCAGTACTTC
j_call: TRBJ2-1; v_call: TRBV19; d_call: TRBD2; clone_size: once; cdr3_aa: CASSVAAGGYNEQFF; cdr3_nt: TGTGCCAGTAGTGTGGCTGCGGGAGGCTACAATGAGCAGTTCTTC
j_call: TRBJ2-7; v_call: TRBV12-5; d_call: .; clone_size: .; cdr3_aa: CASSGQNYEQYF; cdr3_nt: TGTGCTAGCAGTGGACAAAACTACGAGCAGTACTTC
j_call: TRBJ2-1; v_call: TRBV6-5; d_call: TRBD2; clone_size: .; cdr3_aa: CASSPGGPHNEQFF; cdr3_nt: TGTGCCAGCAGTCCGGGAGGGCCACACAATGAGCAGTTCTTC
j_call: TRBJ2-3; v_call: TRBV6-6; d_call: .; clone_size: .; cdr3_aa: CASSYRTGADTQYF; cdr3_nt: TGTGCCAGCAGTTACAGGACGGGCGCCGATACGCAGTATTTT
j_call: TRBJ2-1; v_call: TRBV2; d_call: TRBD2; clone_size: .; cdr3_aa: CASTGTGGSSYNEQFF; cdr3_nt: TGTGCCAGCACGGGTACGGGGGGGAGCTCCTACAATGAGCAGTTCTTC
j_call: TRBJ1-6; v_call: TRBV10-1; d_call: .; clone_size: .; cdr3_aa: CASSESPGSNSPLHF; cdr3_nt: TGCGCCAGCAGTGAGTCTCCAGGGTCTAATTCACCCCTCCACTTT